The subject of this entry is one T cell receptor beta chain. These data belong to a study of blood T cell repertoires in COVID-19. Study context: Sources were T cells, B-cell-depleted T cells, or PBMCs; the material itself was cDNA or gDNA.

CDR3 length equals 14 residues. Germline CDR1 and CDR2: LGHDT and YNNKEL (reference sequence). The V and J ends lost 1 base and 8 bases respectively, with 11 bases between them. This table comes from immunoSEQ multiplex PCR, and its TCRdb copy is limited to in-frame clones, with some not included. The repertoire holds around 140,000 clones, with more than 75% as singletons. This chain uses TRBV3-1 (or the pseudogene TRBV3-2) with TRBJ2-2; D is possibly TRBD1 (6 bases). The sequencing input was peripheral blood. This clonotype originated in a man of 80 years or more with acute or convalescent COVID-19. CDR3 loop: CASSQVGAYGELFF. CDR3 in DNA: TGTGCCAGCAGCCAAGTGGGGGCATATGGGGAGCTGTTTTTT.